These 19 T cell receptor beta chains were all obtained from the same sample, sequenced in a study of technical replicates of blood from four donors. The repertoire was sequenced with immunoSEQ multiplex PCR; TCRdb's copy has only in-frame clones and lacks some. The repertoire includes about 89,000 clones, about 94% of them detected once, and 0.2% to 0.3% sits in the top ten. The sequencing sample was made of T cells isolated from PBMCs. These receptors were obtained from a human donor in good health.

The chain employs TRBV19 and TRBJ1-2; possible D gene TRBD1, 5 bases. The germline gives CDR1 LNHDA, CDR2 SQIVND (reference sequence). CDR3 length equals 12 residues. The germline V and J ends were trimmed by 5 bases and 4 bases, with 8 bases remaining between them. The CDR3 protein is CASSPQGYGYTF. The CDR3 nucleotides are TGTGCCAGTAGTCCCCAGGGCTATGGCTACACCTTC.

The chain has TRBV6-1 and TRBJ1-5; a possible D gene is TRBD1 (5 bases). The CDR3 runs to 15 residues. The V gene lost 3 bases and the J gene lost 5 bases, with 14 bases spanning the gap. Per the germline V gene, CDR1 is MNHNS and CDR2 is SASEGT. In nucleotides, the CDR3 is TGTGCCAGCAGTGATGAAGGGGCCATCGATCAGCCCCAGCATTTT. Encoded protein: CASSDEGAIDQPQHF.

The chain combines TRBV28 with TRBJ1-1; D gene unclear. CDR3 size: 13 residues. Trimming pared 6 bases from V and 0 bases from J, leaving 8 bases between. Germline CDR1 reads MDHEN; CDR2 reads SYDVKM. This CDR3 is CASRPVVNTEAFF. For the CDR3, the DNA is TGTGCCAGCAGACCCGTAGTGAACACTGAAGCTTTCTTT.

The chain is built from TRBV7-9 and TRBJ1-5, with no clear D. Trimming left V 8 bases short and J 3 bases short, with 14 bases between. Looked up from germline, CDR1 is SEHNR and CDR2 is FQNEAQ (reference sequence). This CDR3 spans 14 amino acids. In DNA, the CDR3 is TGTGCCAGCCAACCTTACAGTGCCAATCAGCCCCAGCATTTT. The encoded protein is CASQPYSANQPQHF.

CDR3 protein: CASSLPRTYEQYF. Written as DNA, the CDR3 is TGTGCCAGCAGTTTACCGCGGACCTACGAGCAGTACTTC. This chain joins TRBV28 and TRBJ2-7, with D unresolved. V gave up 2 bases and J gave up 2 bases, with 7 bases separating them. Germline CDR1 is MDHEN and CDR2 is SYDVKM. The CDR3 is 13 residues long.

CDR3 coding DNA: TGCAGCGTTGAAGATTCGGGGGCCGGGGAGCTGTTTTTT. It specifies CSVEDSGAGELFF. The J gene is TRBJ2-2, the V gene TRBV29-1, with a weak D call TRBD2 (6 bases). Germline V CDR1 and CDR2: SQVTM, ANQGSEA. The ends were cut back, 0 bases at V and 6 bases at J, with 8 bases in the middle. CDR3 size: 13 residues.

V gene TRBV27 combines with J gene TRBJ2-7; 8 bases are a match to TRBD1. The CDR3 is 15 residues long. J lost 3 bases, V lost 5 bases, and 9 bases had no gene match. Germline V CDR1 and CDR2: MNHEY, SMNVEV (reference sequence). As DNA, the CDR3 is TGTGCCAGCAGTCCTATGGCCGGACAGGGCTACGAGCAGTACTTC. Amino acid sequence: CASSPMAGQGYEQYF.

The CDR3 DNA reads as TGTGCCCGCCAGGGAGGGGGCGAGCAGTACTTC. It encodes CARQGGGEQYF. The V gene is TRBV30, the J gene TRBJ2-7, with D perhaps matching TRBD2 (7 bases). The CDR3 extends over 11 amino acids. In germline, CDR1 is GTSNPN, CDR2 SVGIG (reference sequence). The germline V and J ends were trimmed by 8 bases and 6 bases, with 14 bases remaining between them.

DNA of the CDR3: TGTGCCAGCGGTTCACAAAAAAACATTCAGTACTTC. It specifies CASGSQKNIQYF. This sequence joins TRBV6-5 and TRBJ2-4; D unresolved. V was pared by 8 bases and J by 4 bases, with 9 bases between. The CDR3 is 12 residues long. Germline V gives CDR1 MNHEY, CDR2 SVGAGI.

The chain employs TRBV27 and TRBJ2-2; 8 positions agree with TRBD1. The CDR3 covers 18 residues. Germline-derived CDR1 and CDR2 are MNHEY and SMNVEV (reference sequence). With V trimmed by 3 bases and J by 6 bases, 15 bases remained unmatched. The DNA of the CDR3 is TGTGCCAGCAGTTTCGGAGTGCAGGGGGCGTCTATGGCCGGGGAGCTGTTTTTT. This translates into CASSFGVQGASMAGELFF.

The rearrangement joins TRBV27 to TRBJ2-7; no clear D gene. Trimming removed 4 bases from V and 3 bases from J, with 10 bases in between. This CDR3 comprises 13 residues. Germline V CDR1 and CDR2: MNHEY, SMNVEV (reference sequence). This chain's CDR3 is CASSSPLNYEQYF. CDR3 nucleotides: TGTGCCAGCAGTTCCCCACTAAACTACGAGCAGTACTTC.

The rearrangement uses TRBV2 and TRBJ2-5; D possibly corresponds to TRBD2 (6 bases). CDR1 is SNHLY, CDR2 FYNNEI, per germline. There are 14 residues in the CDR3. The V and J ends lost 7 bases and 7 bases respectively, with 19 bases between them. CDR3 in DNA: TGTGCCAGCACTTTGGGACTGGATGGACGGACCCAGTACTTC. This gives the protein CASTLGLDGRTQYF.

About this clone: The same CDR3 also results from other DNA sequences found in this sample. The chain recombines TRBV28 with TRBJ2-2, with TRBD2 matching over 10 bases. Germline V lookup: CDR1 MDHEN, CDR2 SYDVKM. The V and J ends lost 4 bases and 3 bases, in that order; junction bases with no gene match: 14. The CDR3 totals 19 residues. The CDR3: CASSSGGAGGHPDTGELFF. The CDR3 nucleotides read TGTGCCAGCAGTTCAGGGGGAGCGGGAGGGCATCCGGACACCGGGGAGCTGTTTTTT.

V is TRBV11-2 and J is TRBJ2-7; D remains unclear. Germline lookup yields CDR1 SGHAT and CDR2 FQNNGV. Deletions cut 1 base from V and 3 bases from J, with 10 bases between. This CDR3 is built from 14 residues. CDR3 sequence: CASSLARIGYEQYF. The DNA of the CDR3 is TGTGCCAGCAGCTTAGCCCGCATCGGCTACGAGCAGTACTTC.

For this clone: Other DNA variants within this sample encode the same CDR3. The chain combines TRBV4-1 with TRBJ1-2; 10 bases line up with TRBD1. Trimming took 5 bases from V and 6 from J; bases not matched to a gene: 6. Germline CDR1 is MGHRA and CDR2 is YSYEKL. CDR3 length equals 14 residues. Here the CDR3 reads CASSSPGQGNGYTF. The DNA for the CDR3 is TGCGCCAGCAGCAGCCCGGGACAGGGGAATGGCTACACCTTC.

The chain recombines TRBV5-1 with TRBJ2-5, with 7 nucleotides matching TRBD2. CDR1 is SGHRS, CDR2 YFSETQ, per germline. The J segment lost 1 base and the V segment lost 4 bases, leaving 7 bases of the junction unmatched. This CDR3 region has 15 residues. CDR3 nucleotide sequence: TGCGCCAGCAGCCCGGGCTGGGGGGGCCAAGAGACCCAGTACTTC. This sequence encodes CASSPGWGGQETQYF.

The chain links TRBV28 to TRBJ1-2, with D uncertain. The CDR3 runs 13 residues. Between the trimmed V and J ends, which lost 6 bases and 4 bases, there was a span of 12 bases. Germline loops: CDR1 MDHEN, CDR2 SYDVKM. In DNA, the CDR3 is TGTGCCAGCAGGGCGACACTGTTCTATGGCTACACCTTC. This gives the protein CASRATLFYGYTF.

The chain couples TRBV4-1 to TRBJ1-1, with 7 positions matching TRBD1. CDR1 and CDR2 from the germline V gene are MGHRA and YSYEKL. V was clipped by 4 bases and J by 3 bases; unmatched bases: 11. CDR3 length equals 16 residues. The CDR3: CASSLSRATGDTEAFF. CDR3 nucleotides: TGCGCCAGCAGCCTGTCACGGGCCACAGGGGACACTGAAGCTTTCTTT.

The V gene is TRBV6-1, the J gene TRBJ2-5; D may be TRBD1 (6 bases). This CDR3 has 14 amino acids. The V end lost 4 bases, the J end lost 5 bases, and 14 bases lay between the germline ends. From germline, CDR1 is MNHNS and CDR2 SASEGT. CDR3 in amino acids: CASSVNRVGETQYF. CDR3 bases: TGTGCCAGCAGTGTAAACAGGGTGGGTGAGACCCAGTACTTC.